This TCR beta chain appears in the sequencing data of a study of T cell repertoires in cytomegalovirus infection. Turning to the study itself: CMV epitopes used comprised recently identified HLA-C-restricted ones and well-studied HLA-B-restricted ones. Indicated by public TCR beta signatures were CMV infection and matching HLA type. Overall study results and limits: Carriers of CMV and the relevant HLA type were discriminated by public TCR beta frequency. Clonotypes of TCR beta that were HLA-C-restricted and CMV-specific dominated the ex vivo response.

Looked up from germline, CDR1 is MNHNS and CDR2 is SASEGT. V was clipped by 6 bases and J by 7 bases, with 21 bases between them. The CDR3 spans 15 residues. One entry per CDR3 protein results from TCRdb running MiXCR on the reads. The sample contains some 920,000 distinct CDR3 sequences, approximately 31% of which appear only once. A few counts support this clonotype. Antigen specificity is unknown. The source of this sequence is a human donor in good health (CMV status not recorded). Some clones in this sample may be carry-over from other donors' samples. This specimen was cultured CD8+ T cells from PBMCs, taken from culture after CMV antigen stimulation. The rearrangement links TRBV6-1 to TRBJ1-1; no definite D call. CDR3 DNA: TGTGCCAGCAGATGGACGGCACAGACTGTACTTGAAGCTTTCTTT. As protein: CASRWTAQTVLEAFF.